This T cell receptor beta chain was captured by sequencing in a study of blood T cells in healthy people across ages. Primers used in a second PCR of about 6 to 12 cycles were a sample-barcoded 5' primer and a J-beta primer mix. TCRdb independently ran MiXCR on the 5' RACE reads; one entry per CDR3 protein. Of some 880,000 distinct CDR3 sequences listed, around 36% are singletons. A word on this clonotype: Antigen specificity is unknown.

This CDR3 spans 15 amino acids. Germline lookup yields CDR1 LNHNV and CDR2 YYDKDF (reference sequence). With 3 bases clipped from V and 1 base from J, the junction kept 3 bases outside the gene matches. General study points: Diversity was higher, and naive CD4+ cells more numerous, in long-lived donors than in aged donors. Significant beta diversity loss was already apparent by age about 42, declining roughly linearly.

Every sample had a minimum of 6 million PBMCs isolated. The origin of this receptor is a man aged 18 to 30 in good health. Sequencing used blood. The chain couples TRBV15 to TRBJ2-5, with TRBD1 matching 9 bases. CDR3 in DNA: TGTGCCACCAGCAGGGACAGGGGTGTCCAAGAGACCCAGTACTTC. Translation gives CATSRDRGVQETQYF.